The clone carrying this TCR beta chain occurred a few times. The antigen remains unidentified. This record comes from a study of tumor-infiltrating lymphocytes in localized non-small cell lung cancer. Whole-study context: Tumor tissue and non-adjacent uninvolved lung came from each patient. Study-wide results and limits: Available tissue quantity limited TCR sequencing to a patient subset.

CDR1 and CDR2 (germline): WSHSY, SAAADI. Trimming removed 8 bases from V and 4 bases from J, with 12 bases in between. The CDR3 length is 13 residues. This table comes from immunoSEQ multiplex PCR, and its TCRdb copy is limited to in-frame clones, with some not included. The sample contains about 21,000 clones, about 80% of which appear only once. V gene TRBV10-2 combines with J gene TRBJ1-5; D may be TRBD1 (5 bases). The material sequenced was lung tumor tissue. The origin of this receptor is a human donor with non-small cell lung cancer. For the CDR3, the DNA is TGCGCCAGCTGTCCGGGACGTAATCAGCCCCAGCATTTT. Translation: CASCPGRNQPQHF.